These 5 T cell receptor beta chains were all obtained from the same sample, sequenced in a study of blood T cell repertoires in COVID-19. TCRdb keeps only in-frame clones here, not all; method: immunoSEQ multiplex PCR. The sample lists hundreds of thousands of clones; 88% were seen once. Sequencing was performed on peripheral blood. Receptors originate from a woman aged 65 to 85 with COVID-19, enrolled during active disease.

In its sample, this clone was seen once. The rearrangement uses TRBV5-6 and TRBJ2-7; 13 bases match TRBD2. CDR3 size: 14 residues. CDR1 is SGHDT and CDR2 is YYEEEE in the germline V gene. The junction had 4 bases not matched to a gene; V was cut back by 4 bases and J by 6 bases. CDR3 bases: TGTGCCAGCAGCCAACTAGCGGGGGGGCGCGAGCAGTACTTC. As protein: CASSQLAGGREQYF. Full variable domain (missing parts from reference TRBV5-6 and TRBJ2-7): DAGVTQSPTHLIKTRGQQVTLRCSPKSGHDTVSWYQQALGQGPQFIFQYYEEEERQRGNFPDRFSGHQFPNYSSELNVNALLLGDSALYLCASSQLAGGREQYFGPGTRLTVT.

This clone showed up just a few times. The CDR3 is CASSPPRDRDEAFF. CDR3 sequence (DNA): TGTGCCAGCAGTCCACCTCGAGACAGGGATGAAGCTTTCTTT. The chain links TRBV28 to TRBJ1-1; 7 bases are a match to TRBD1. CDR1 and CDR2 (germline): MDHEN, SYDVKM. The CDR3 totals 14 residues. V was clipped by 5 bases and J by 7 bases; unmatched bases: 10.

The chain has TRBV5-4 and TRBJ2-2; D not resolved. The V gene's germline CDR1 is SGHNT and CDR2 YYREEE (reference sequence). The CDR3 is made up of 15 amino acids. Deletions cut 4 bases from V and 5 bases from J, with 15 bases between. The CDR3 region is CASSGTGQVTGELFF. The CDR3 DNA reads as TGTGCCAGCAGCGGAACCGGCCAGGTGACCGGGGAGCTGTTTTTT.

Note on this clone: Other nucleotide sequences from this sample produce the same CDR3. The CDR3 region is CAWSRGSGNTIYF. CDR3 bases: TGTGCCTGGAGCCGGGGTTCTGGAAACACCATATATTTT. The chain recombines TRBV30 with TRBJ1-3; the D is unclear. The CDR3 runs 13 residues. V was shortened by 3 bases and J by 1 base, with 7 bases between the two germline ends. Per germline, CDR1 GTSNPN and CDR2 SVGIG (reference sequence).

This clone was seen a few times. The V and J genes are TRBV21-1 and TRBJ1-1. TRBV21-1 is tagged as a pseudogene. CDR3 length equals 13 residues. In DNA, the CDR3 is TGTGCCAGCTGCACGGCCGGCGGGGCTGAAGCTTTCTTT. Its protein is CASCTAGGAEAFF.